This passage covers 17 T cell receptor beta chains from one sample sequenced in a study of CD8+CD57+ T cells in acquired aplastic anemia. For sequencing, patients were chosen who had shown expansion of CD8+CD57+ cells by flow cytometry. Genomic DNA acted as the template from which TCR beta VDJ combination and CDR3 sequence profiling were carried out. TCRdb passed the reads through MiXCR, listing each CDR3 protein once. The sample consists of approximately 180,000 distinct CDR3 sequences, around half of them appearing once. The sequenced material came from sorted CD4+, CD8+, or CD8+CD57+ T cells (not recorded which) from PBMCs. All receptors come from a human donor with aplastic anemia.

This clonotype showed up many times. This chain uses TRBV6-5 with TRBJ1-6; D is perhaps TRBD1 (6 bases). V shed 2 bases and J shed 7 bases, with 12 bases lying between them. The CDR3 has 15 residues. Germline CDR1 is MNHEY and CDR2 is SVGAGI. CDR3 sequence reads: CASSYGGAGNSPLHF. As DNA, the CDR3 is TGTGCCAGCAGTTACGGGGGGGCCGGGAATTCACCCCTCCACTTT.

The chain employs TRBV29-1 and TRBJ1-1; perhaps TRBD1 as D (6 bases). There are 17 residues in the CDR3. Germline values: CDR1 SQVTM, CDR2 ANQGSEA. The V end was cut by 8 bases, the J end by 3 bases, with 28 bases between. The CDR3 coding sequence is TGCAGCTTTATTAGGAAGGGGGTTAGGCGTGGGGACACTGAAGCTTTCTTT. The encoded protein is CSFIRKGVRRGDTEAFF.

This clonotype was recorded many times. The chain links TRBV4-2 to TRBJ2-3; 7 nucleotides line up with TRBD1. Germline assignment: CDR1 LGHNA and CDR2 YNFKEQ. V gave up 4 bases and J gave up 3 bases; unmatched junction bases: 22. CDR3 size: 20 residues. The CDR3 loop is CASSPPLPFRDPGGTDTQYF. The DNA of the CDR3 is TGTGCCAGCAGCCCACCCCTTCCCTTCCGGGACCCAGGGGGAACAGATACGCAGTATTTT.

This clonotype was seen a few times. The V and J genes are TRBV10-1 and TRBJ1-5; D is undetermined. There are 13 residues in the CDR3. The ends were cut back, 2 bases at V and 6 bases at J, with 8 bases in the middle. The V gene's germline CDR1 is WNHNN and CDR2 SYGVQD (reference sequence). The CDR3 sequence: CASSEALGQPQHF. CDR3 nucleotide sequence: TGCGCCAGCAGTGAGGCCCTGGGTCAGCCCCAGCATTTT.

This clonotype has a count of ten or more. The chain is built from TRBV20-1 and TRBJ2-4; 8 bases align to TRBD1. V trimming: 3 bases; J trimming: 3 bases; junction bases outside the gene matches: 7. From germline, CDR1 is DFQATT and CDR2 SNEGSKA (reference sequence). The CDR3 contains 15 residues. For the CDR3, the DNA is TGCAGTGCTAGTAGACAGGGGTCGGGCAAAAACATTCAGTACTTC. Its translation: CSASRQGSGKNIQYF.

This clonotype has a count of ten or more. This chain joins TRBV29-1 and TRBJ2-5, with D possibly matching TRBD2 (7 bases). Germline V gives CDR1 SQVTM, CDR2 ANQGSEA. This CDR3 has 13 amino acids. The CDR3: CARRGGAGETQYF. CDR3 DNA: TGCGCCCGTAGAGGGGGGGCCGGAGAGACCCAGTACTTC. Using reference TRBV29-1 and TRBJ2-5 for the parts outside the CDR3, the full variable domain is SAVISQKPSRDICQRGTSLTIQCQVDSQVTMMFWYRQQPGQSLTLIATANQGSEATYESGFVIDKFPISRPNLTFSTLTVSNMSPEDSSIYLCARRGGAGETQYFGPGTRLLVL.

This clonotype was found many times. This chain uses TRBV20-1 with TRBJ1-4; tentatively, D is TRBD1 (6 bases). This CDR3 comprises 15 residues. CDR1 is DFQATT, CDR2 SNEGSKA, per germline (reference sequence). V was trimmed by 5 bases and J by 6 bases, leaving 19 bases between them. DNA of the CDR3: TGCAGTGCTCATCCAGAGGCGGGGGCTTATGAAAAACTGTTTTTT. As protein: CSAHPEAGAYEKLFF.

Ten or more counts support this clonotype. CDR3 protein: CASSRTPTGELFF. CDR3 nucleotide sequence: TGTGCCAGCAGTCGCACCCCTACCGGGGAGCTGTTTTTT. The chain employs TRBV25-1 and TRBJ2-2; D gene ambiguous. The CDR3 runs to 13 residues. CDR1 MGHDK and CDR2 SYGVNS come from the germline V gene. Trimming pared 5 bases from V and 5 bases from J, leaving 9 bases between.

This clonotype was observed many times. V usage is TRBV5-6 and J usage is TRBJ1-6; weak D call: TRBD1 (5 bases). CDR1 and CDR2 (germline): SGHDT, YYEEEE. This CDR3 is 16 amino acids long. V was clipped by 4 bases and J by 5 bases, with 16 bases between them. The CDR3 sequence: CASSLHRGVDNSPLHF. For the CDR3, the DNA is TGTGCCAGCAGCCTACACAGAGGGGTGGATAATTCACCCCTCCACTTT.

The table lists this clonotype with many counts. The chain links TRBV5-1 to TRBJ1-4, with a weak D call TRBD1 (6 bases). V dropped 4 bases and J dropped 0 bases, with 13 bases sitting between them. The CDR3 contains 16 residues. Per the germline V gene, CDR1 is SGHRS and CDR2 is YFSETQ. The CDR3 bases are TGCGCCAGCAGCGCAGGGGATCTTGCAACTAATGAAAAACTGTTTTTT. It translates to CASSAGDLATNEKLFF.

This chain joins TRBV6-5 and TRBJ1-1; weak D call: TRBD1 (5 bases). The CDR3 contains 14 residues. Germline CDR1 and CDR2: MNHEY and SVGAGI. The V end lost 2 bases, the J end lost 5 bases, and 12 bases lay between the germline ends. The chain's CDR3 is CASSYGASKTEAFF. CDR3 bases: TGTGCCAGCAGTTACGGGGCGTCGAAGACTGAAGCTTTCTTT.

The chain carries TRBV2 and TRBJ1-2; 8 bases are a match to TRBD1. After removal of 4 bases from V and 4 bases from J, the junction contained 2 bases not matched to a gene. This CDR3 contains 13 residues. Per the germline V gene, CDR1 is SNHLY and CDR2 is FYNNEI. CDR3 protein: CASSGDRSYGYTF. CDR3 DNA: TGTGCCAGCAGTGGGGACAGGTCCTATGGCTACACCTTC.

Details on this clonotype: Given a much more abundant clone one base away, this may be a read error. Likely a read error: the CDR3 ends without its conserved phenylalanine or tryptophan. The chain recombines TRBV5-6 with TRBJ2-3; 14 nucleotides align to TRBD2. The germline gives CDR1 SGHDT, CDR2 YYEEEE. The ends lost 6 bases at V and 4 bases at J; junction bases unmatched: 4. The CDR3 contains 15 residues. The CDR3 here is CASTQTSGGADTQYL. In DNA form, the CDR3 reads TGTGCCAGCACCCAGACTAGCGGGGGGGCAGATACGCAGTATCTT.

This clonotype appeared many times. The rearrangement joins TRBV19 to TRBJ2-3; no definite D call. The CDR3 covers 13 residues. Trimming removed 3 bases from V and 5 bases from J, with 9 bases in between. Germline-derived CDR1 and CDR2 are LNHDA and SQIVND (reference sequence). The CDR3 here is CASSIGLRDTQYF. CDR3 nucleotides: TGTGCCAGTAGTATCGGTTTACGAGATACGCAGTATTTT. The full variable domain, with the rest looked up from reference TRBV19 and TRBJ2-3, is DGGITQSPKYLFRKEGQNVTLSCEQNLNHDAMYWYRQDPGQGLRLIYYSQIVNDFQKGDIAEGYSVSREKKESFPLTVTSAQKNPTAFYLCASSIGLRDTQYFGPGTRLTVL.

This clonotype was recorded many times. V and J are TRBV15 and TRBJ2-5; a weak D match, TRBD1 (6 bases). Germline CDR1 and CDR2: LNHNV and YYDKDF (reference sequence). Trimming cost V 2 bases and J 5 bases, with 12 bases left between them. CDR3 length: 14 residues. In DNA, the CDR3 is TGTGCCACCAGCAGAACCCACAGGGTTGAGACCCAGTACTTC. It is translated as CATSRTHRVETQYF.

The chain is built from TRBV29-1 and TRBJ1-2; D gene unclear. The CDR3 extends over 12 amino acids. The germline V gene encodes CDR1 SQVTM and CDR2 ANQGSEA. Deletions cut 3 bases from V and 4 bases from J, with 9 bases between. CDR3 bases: TGCAGCGTTGACCGGGGAGCCTATGGCTACACCTTC. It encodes CSVDRGAYGYTF.

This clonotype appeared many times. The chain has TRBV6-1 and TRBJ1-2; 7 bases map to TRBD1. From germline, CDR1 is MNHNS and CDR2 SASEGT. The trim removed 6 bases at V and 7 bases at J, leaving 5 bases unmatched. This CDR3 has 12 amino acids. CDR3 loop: CASSPTGVGYTF. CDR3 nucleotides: TGTGCCAGCAGCCCAACAGGGGTTGGCTACACCTTC.